Shown below are 11 T cell receptor beta chains from a single sample sequenced in a study of shared clonotypes between healthy human individuals. Sequenced by immunoSEQ multiplex PCR; TCRdb stores in-frame clones only, minus some. The sample lists about 2.4 million clones, around nine tenths occurring once. Sequenced: naive CD4+ T cells sorted from blood. This sample's subset: CD45RA+ positively selected. The receptors shown here come from a man in his late teens or twenties in good health.

The count of this clone is one. This chain uses TRBV19 with TRBJ1-2; 10 positions match TRBD1. The CDR3 has 16 residues. Per germline, CDR1 LNHDA and CDR2 SQIVND (reference sequence). V lost 4 bases and J lost 1; bases outside the gene matches: 6. The CDR3: CASSNTGQGVNYGYTF. The CDR3 DNA reads as TGTGCCAGTAGTAACACCGGACAGGGGGTTAACTATGGCTACACCTTC.

The chain joins TRBV11-3 to TRBJ2-3; 10 bases agree with TRBD1. The CDR3 runs 16 residues. Trimming cost V 6 bases and J 7 bases; bases outside gene matches: 13. The germline gives CDR1 SGHNT, CDR2 YENEEA. This chain's CDR3 is CASSSDSGQGSHTQYF. For the CDR3, the DNA is TGTGCCAGCAGTTCGGACTCGGGACAGGGGTCACATACGCAGTATTTT.

This clone has just a few counts. Additional DNA sequences in this sample encode the identical CDR3. This chain uses TRBV9 with TRBJ2-7; D uncertain. V was trimmed by 0 bases and J by 0 bases, leaving 10 bases between them. Germline V gene lookup returns CDR1 SGDLS and CDR2 YYNGEE. CDR3 size: 15 residues. The CDR3 is CASSVATGSSYEQYF. In DNA form, the CDR3 reads TGTGCCAGCAGCGTAGCTACGGGCAGCTCCTACGAGCAGTACTTC.

The chain joins TRBV14 to TRBJ2-7, with 7 bases aligning to TRBD1. J lost 3 bases, V lost 6 bases, and 11 bases had no gene match. The CDR3 is 15 residues long. From germline, CDR1 is SGHDN and CDR2 FVKESK. CDR3: CASRRAAGGVYEQYF. CDR3 in DNA: TGTGCCAGCAGGCGGGCCGCAGGGGGAGTCTACGAGCAGTACTTC.

The chain joins TRBV5-1 to TRBJ2-7; the match to TRBD1 covers 9 bases. This CDR3 contains 15 residues. Trimming removed 0 bases from V and 6 bases from J; junction bases left unmatched: 7. Looked up from germline, CDR1 is SGHRS and CDR2 is YFSETQ. The CDR3 here is CASSLEGQGLREQYF. Written as DNA, the CDR3 is TGCGCCAGCAGCTTGGAGGGACAGGGACTTCGCGAGCAGTACTTC.

The chain employs TRBV19 and TRBJ1-3; 9 nucleotides line up with TRBD1. The V and J ends lost 5 bases and 4 bases, in that order; junction bases with no gene match: 9. Germline CDR1 LNHDA, CDR2 SQIVND (reference sequence). The CDR3 runs to 16 residues. The CDR3 protein is CASSDHRGLSGNTIYF. The CDR3 coding sequence is TGTGCCAGTAGTGACCACAGGGGGCTTTCGGGAAACACCATATATTTT.

CDR3 coding DNA: TGCGCCAGCAGCCCCAATGGGGCCAGCACAGATACGCAGTATTTT. It is translated as CASSPNGASTDTQYF. The rearrangement uses TRBV5-1 and TRBJ2-3, with D perhaps TRBD1 (5 bases). The CDR3 has 15 residues. Trimming pared 4 bases from V and 0 bases from J, leaving 12 bases between. Germline-derived CDR1 and CDR2 are SGHRS and YFSETQ.

The table lists this clone with a count of one. The V gene is TRBV9, the J gene TRBJ2-2; 11 bases agree with TRBD2. After removal of 1 base from V and 3 bases from J, the junction contained 11 bases not matched to a gene. Germline V gene lookup returns CDR1 SGDLS and CDR2 YYNGEE. The length of the CDR3 is 19 residues. The CDR3 spells CASSVTELAGVKDTGELFF. CDR3 sequence (DNA): TGTGCCAGCAGCGTAACCGAACTAGCGGGAGTGAAAGACACCGGGGAGCTGTTTTTT. The full variable domain, in which reference TRBV9 and TRBJ2-2 provide the parts outside the CDR3, is DSGVTQTPKHLITATGQRVTLRCSPRSGDLSVYWYQQSLDQGLQFLIQYYNGEERAKGNILERFSAQQFPDLHSELNLSSLELGDSALYFCASSVTELAGVKDTGELFFGEGSRLTVL.

J is TRBJ1-2 and V is TRBV4-3; the D gene is possibly TRBD1 (5 bases). CDR1 is LGHNA and CDR2 is YSLEER in the germline V gene. Trimming pared 1 base from V and 4 bases from J, leaving 10 bases between. This CDR3 comprises 14 residues. CDR3: CASSQGVGAYGYTF. The CDR3 coding sequence is TGCGCCAGCAGCCAAGGGGTAGGGGCCTATGGCTACACCTTC.

The chain has TRBV6-1 and TRBJ1-5; D gene ambiguous. The CDR3 runs to 15 residues. Between the trimmed V and J ends, which lost 4 bases and 5 bases, there was a span of 15 bases. CDR1 MNHNS and CDR2 SASEGT come from the germline V gene. The CDR3 loop reads CASSALVMGYQPQHF. CDR3 nucleotides: TGTGCCAGCAGTGCCCTCGTAATGGGTTATCAGCCCCAGCATTTT.

In its sample, this clone was seen a few times. The chain has TRBV28 and TRBJ1-6; D gene unclear. The CDR3 has 14 residues. The germline V gene encodes CDR1 MDHEN and CDR2 SYDVKM. Trimming took 7 bases from V and 6 from J, leaving 13 bases between them. The CDR3 loop reads CASTLQSTNSPLHF. The CDR3, as DNA: TGTGCCAGCACCTTGCAATCGACTAATTCACCCCTCCACTTT.